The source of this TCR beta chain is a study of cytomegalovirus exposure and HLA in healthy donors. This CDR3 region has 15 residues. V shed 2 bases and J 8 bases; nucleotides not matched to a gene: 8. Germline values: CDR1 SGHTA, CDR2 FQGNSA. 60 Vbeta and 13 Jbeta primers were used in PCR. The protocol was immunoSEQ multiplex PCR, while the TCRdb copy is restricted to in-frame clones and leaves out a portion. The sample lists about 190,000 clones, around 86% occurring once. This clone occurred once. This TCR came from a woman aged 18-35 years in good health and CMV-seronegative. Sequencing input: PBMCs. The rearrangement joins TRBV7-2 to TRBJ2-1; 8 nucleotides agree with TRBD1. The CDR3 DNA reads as TGTGCCAGCAGCTTATACCAGGGGGCGAAGTATGAGCAGTTCTTC. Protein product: CASSLYQGAKYEQFF.